The 3 T cell receptor beta chains presented below share a single source sample, sequenced in a study of blood T cells in healthy people across ages. The second PCR ran roughly 6 to 11 cycles with a sample-barcoded 5' primer and J-beta primers. TCRdb re-analysed the 5' RACE reads in MiXCR, keeping a single row per CDR3 protein. The sample has roughly 500,000 distinct CDR3 sequences, 27% seen once; the top ten hold less than 20%. The sample taken for sequencing was blood. These receptors originate from a woman in her 70s in good health.

The sample holds a few counts of this clonotype. The chain couples TRBV3-1 to TRBJ1-1; no clear D gene. V lost 2 bases, J lost 3 bases, and 7 bases lay in between. The CDR3 totals 13 residues. Germline lookup yields CDR1 LGHDT and CDR2 YNNKEL (reference sequence). CDR3: CASSQIGDTEAFF. CDR3 nucleotide sequence: TGTGCCAGCAGCCAAATTGGGGACACTGAAGCTTTCTTT.

The chain joins TRBV7-2 to TRBJ1-2, with TRBD1 identical over 8 bases. CDR3 length: 14 residues. Germline lookup yields CDR1 SGHTA and CDR2 FQGNSA. The V segment lost 5 bases and the J segment 4 bases; nucleotides outside the gene matches: 6. The CDR3 spells CASSRSGGGYGYTF. The CDR3 DNA reads TGTGCCAGCAGCCGCTCAGGGGGCGGCTATGGCTACACCTTC.

The V and J genes are TRBV5-1 and TRBJ2-5; possibly TRBD1 for D (6 bases). From germline, CDR1 is SGHRS and CDR2 YFSETQ. V was shortened by 0 bases and J by 4 bases, with 13 bases between the two germline ends. The CDR3 has 15 amino acids. Here the CDR3 DNA reads TGCGCCAGCAGCTTGGCCACGGGACATGGAGAGACCCAGTACTTC. Protein product: CASSLATGHGETQYF.